This T cell receptor beta chain was recorded in a study of blood T cell repertoires in COVID-19. Looking at the study overall: Samples representing acute and convalescent COVID-19 were sourced from the United States, Italy and Spain. PBMCs, B-cell-depleted T cells, or T cells provided the cDNA or gDNA that made up the material.

In the original analysis: Estimation of nucleated cell counts relied on the amplification of reference gene primers. The data were produced by immunoSEQ multiplex PCR, yet TCRdb's version contains in-frame clones alone and is incomplete. V, J and clone size derive from that table, while D and trimming were established from the DNA sequence. The sample lists about 130,000 clones; roughly 86% were seen once. Germline CDR1 reads LNHDA; CDR2 reads SQIVND (reference sequence). V shed 10 bases, J shed 7 bases, and the junction held 14 bases outside the gene matches. This CDR3 comprises 15 residues. The sequenced sample was peripheral blood. The receptor was derived from a human donor in a cohort sampled during active COVID-19. The genes are TRBV19 and TRBJ2-1; 9 bases align to TRBD1. The CDR3 nucleotides read TGTGCCACCCTCCTCTCACAGGGGGCGGGTAATGAGCAGTTCTTC. It codes for CATLLSQGAGNEQFF.